This T cell receptor (beta chain) was observed in a study of cytomegalovirus exposure and HLA in healthy donors. Looking at the study overall: The roughly 120 million unique TCR beta sequences, from around 200 million T cells, were found by an earlier analysis.

This CDR3 is built from 16 residues. With V trimmed by 6 bases and J by 0 bases, 14 bases remained unmatched. In germline, CDR1 is SQVTM, CDR2 ANQGSEA. Notes on the study in general: Earlier findings revealed that most TCR beta V segments proved productive either about 87% or about 30% of the time. After further analysis at a later stage, around 17,000 TCR beta sequences were associated with HLA alleles at 0.05 false discovery rate. Trimming of TCR beta V- and J-genes showed a link, identified in a later analysis, to a missense DCLRE1C variant.

Regarding this clone: Its target is unknown.

The study ran its PCR with 60 Vbeta and 13 Jbeta primers. Sequencing was performed with immunoSEQ multiplex PCR; in TCRdb, only in-frame clones are kept and a portion is missing. The table has approximately 220,000 clones, 60% to 80% seen once. Source material: PBMCs. The clonotype comes from a man younger than 35 in good health and CMV-seronegative. The chain couples TRBV29-1 to TRBJ2-7; 7 bases align to TRBD2. The chain's CDR3 is CSVDYQAGDSSYEQYF. The CDR3 nucleotides read TGCAGCGTAGACTACCAGGCGGGGGATTCCTCCTACGAGCAGTACTTC.